This TCR beta chain was sequenced for a study of cytomegalovirus exposure and HLA in healthy donors. Study overall: Genotyping showed about 80% of 398 donors falling in the Caucasian-associated ancestry cluster. General observations from the study: Later, an analysis showed that TCR beta chains associated with HLA were more clonally expanded than others that were equally common. Most TCR sequences were seen very rarely across donors, but some public TCRs occurred in many.

The primer mix had 60 Vbeta and 13 Jbeta primers. The assay was immunoSEQ multiplex PCR, and TCRdb's table has in-frame clones only and misses some. The sample has 250,000 to 350,000 clones, approximately 70% seen once; the top ten hold approximately 2.1%. Comment on this clone: Its matching antigen is unknown.

The sample taken for sequencing was PBMCs. This TCR was recovered from a female donor in good health and CMV-seronegative.

CDR3 sequence: CASSPGDYSNQPQHF. The CDR3 nucleotides read TGTGCCAGTAGTCCCGGGGATTATAGCAATCAGCCCCAGCATTTT. The J gene is TRBJ1-5, the V gene TRBV19, with D hard to call. The CDR3 sequence is 15 residues long. Between the trimmed V and J ends, which lost 5 bases and 0 bases, there was a span of 11 bases. CDR1 is LNHDA, CDR2 SQIVND, per germline (reference sequence).